Shown below are 21 T cell receptor beta chains from a single sample sequenced in a study of blood T cell repertoires in COVID-19. TCRdb keeps only in-frame clones here, not all; method: immunoSEQ multiplex PCR. The sample lists approximately 88,000 clones, over 65% occurring once. The specimen was peripheral blood. These receptors all come from a human donor in a cohort sampled during active COVID-19.

This clone has more than one count but fewer than ten. This sequence joins TRBV19 and TRBJ2-2, with D perhaps matching TRBD2 (5 bases). The CDR3 sequence is 17 residues long. V lost 8 bases to trimming and J lost 3 bases, with 22 bases between them. In germline, CDR1 is LNHDA, CDR2 SQIVND (reference sequence). As DNA, the CDR3 is TGTGCCAGTCATAAATTTACCGGCGGGTCCGACACCGGGGAGCTGTTTTTT. Its protein product is CASHKFTGGSDTGELFF.

This clone was counted only a few times. The chain links TRBV6-5 to TRBJ1-2; 9 bases line up with TRBD1. The ends lost 4 bases at V and 9 bases at J; junction bases unmatched: 9. The CDR3 runs 14 residues. CDR1 and CDR2 from the germline V gene are MNHEY and SVGAGI. CDR3 amino acids: CASSLMGQGRSYTF. The CDR3 DNA reads TGTGCCAGCAGTTTAATGGGACAGGGCAGGAGCTACACCTTC.

The V and J genes are TRBV28 and TRBJ2-5; 8 bases match TRBD2. The CDR3 runs 15 residues. J lost 3 bases, V lost 6 bases, and 9 bases had no gene match. Germline CDR1 and CDR2: MDHEN and SYDVKM. Here the CDR3 reads CASSPGGRREETQYF. The CDR3 DNA reads TGTGCCAGCAGCCCGGGGGGGAGGAGAGAAGAGACCCAGTACTTC.

The chain joins TRBV15 to TRBJ1-4; the match to TRBD1 covers 8 bases. The length of the CDR3 is 14 residues. The V gene's germline CDR1 is LNHNV and CDR2 YYDKDF (reference sequence). V lost 8 bases to trimming and J lost 5 bases; unmatched junction nucleotides: 7. The CDR3 DNA reads TGTGCCACCTCTCGTGACAGGGGAAATGAAAAACTGTTTTTT. It translates to CATSRDRGNEKLFF.

V is TRBV25-1 and J is TRBJ1-1, with a tentative D call TRBD1 (6 bases). V shed 6 bases and J shed 8 bases, with 19 bases lying between them. The CDR3 is 14 amino acids. Germline loops: CDR1 MGHDK, CDR2 SYGVNS. CDR3 loop: CASRPPGGRGEAFF. The CDR3 DNA follows: TGTGCCAGCAGACCTCCGGGGGGGCGCGGAGAAGCTTTCTTT. Combining the CDR3 with reference TRBV25-1 and TRBJ1-1 gives the whole variable domain EADIYQTPRYLVIGTGKKITLECSQTMGHDKMYWYQQDPGMELHLIHYSYGVNSTEKGDLSSESTVSRIRTEHFPLTLESARPSHTSQYLCASRPPGGRGEAFFGQGTRLTVV.

The chain employs TRBV7-2 and TRBJ1-5; a weak D match, TRBD1 (6 bases). This CDR3 has 16 residues. The germline V gene encodes CDR1 SGHTA and CDR2 FQGNSA. V was pared by 1 base and J by 1 base, with 11 bases between. The CDR3, as DNA: TGTGCCAGCAGCTTAGGGGGAAGGGGGAGCAATCAGCCCCAGCATTTT. Amino acid sequence: CASSLGGRGSNQPQHF.

Concerning this clone: Other nucleotide sequences in the sample specify the same CDR3. The rearrangement joins TRBV12-5 to TRBJ1-2; D unresolved. Trimming pared 6 bases from V and 8 bases from J, leaving 13 bases between. Germline loops: CDR1 LGHNT, CDR2 FRNRAP. The CDR3 runs 12 residues. DNA of the CDR3: TGTGCTAGTGGATGGGGTACGGGAGGCTACACCTTC. The encoded protein is CASGWGTGGYTF.

In DNA, the CDR3 is TGTGCCAGCAGCTTGAAGCTAGCGGAAGAGACCCAGTACTTC. It encodes CASSLKLAEETQYF. The rearrangement joins TRBV5-4 to TRBJ2-5; 7 bases are shared with TRBD2. The CDR3 has 14 amino acids. With 1 base clipped from V and 3 bases from J, the junction kept 3 bases outside the gene matches. The germline gives CDR1 SGHNT, CDR2 YYREEE (reference sequence).

The genes are TRBV7-2 and TRBJ1-5, with 7 bases identical to TRBD1. Germline CDR1 SGHTA, CDR2 FQGNSA. CDR3 length: 15 amino acids. The V and J ends lost 1 base and 8 bases, in that order; junction bases with no gene match: 8. CDR3 sequence (DNA): TGTGCCAGCAGCTTAGTTAGAGGGGGCCAGGAGCCCCAGCATTTT. This translates into CASSLVRGGQEPQHF.

This chain links TRBV6-6 with TRBJ2-3; D may be TRBD1 (5 bases). Germline CDR1 MNHNY, CDR2 SVGAGI (reference sequence). The ends were cut back, 11 bases at V and 6 bases at J, with 12 bases in the middle. The CDR3 length is 11 residues. CDR3 protein: CAAGHMDTQYF. As DNA, the CDR3 is TGTGCCGCAGGGCACATGGATACGCAGTATTTT.

The V and J genes are TRBV18 and TRBJ2-7; 7 positions match TRBD2. V lost 3 bases to trimming and J lost 6 bases; unmatched junction nucleotides: 20. The CDR3 runs to 18 residues. Germline V gives CDR1 KGHSH, CDR2 LQKENI. The CDR3 is CASSPLGSGGSASTEQYF. DNA of the CDR3: TGTGCCAGCTCACCTTTAGGTTCTGGCGGGAGCGCCTCGACCGAGCAGTACTTC.

J is TRBJ2-7 and V is TRBV28; possibly TRBD2 for D (5 bases). With 3 bases removed from V and 1 base from J, the gap between germline ends came to 7 bases. This CDR3 is built from 13 residues. Germline CDR1 is MDHEN and CDR2 is SYDVKM. The CDR3 DNA follows: TGTGCCAGCAGTTTTGGACTTTCCTACGAGCAGTACTTC. Its protein is CASSFGLSYEQYF.

The V call is TRBV6-2 or TRBV6-3, the J call TRBJ2-1; TRBD2 aligns across 11 bases. The ends lost 4 bases at V and 7 bases at J; junction bases unmatched: 6. The CDR3 extends over 15 amino acids. The V gene's germline CDR1 is MNHEY and CDR2 SVGEGT. In DNA, the CDR3 is TGTGCCAGCAGTTTGAGTAGCGGGAGGGGGAATGAGCAGTTCTTC. Residues: CASSLSSGRGNEQFF.

The chain has TRBV7-2 and TRBJ1-4, with D maybe TRBD1 (6 bases). This CDR3 has 15 amino acids. Germline V gives CDR1 SGHTA, CDR2 FQGNSA. Deletions cut 1 base from V and 8 bases from J, with 14 bases between. In nucleotides, the CDR3 is TGTGCCAGCAGCTTAGGGGGGCAAAAAAGGGAAAAACTGTTTTTT. As protein: CASSLGGQKREKLFF.

The V gene is TRBV5-8, the J gene TRBJ2-1, with 7 bases fitting TRBD2. CDR3 size: 12 residues. V lost 0 bases and J lost 9; bases outside the gene matches: 0. Germline values: CDR1 SGHTS, CDR2 YDEGEE. For the CDR3, the DNA is TGTGCCAGCAGCTTGGAGCGGGGTGAGCAGTTCTTC. Protein product: CASSLERGEQFF.

The V gene is TRBV15, the J gene TRBJ2-7, with 11 bases matching TRBD2. This CDR3 spans 16 amino acids. V gave up 5 bases and J gave up 1 base; unmatched junction bases: 7. CDR1 and CDR2 (germline): LNHNV, YYDKDF (reference sequence). Here the CDR3 reads CATSAGLAGGSYEQYF. In nucleotides, the CDR3 is TGTGCCACCAGCGCCGGGCTAGCGGGGGGATCCTACGAGCAGTACTTC.

The chain is built from TRBV7-3 and TRBJ2-3; TRBD2 aligns across 9 bases. After removal of 0 bases from V and 3 bases from J, the junction contained 7 bases not matched to a gene. CDR3 size: 17 residues. Germline V gene sequence: CDR1 SGHTA, CDR2 FQGTGA. CDR3 DNA: TGTGCCAGCAGCTTAACTAGCGGGAGATTGGGTACAGATACGCAGTATTTT. This gives the protein CASSLTSGRLGTDTQYF.

This chain uses TRBV5-6 with TRBJ2-1; D is ambiguous. CDR1 and CDR2 from the germline V gene are SGHDT and YYEEEE. This CDR3 has 15 amino acids. V shed 0 bases and J shed 8 bases, with 15 bases lying between them. CDR3 protein: CASSLDRPGWHEQFF. The CDR3 DNA sequence: TGTGCCAGCAGCTTGGATCGGCCAGGATGGCATGAGCAGTTCTTC.

The chain recombines TRBV5-1 with TRBJ2-4; the match to TRBD1 covers 7 bases. The length of the CDR3 is 18 residues. V was clipped by 3 bases and J by 0 bases; unmatched bases: 12. Germline loops: CDR1 SGHRS, CDR2 YFSETQ. The CDR3 nucleotides are TGCGCCAGCAGCTCTACGGGACAGCAAAACCTAGCCAAAAACATTCAGTACTTC. Protein product: CASSSTGQQNLAKNIQYF.

The chain employs TRBV6-6 and TRBJ2-5, with TRBD2 matching 11 bases. V was pared by 6 bases and J by 0 bases, with 3 bases of the junction left unmatched. The CDR3 extends over 15 amino acids. The germline CDR1 and CDR2 sequences are MNHNY and SVGAGI (reference sequence). The CDR3 spells CASSRTSGYQETQYF. The CDR3 DNA is TGTGCCAGCAGCAGGACTAGCGGGTACCAAGAGACCCAGTACTTC.

The rearrangement links TRBV18 to TRBJ2-7; 12 bases are a match to TRBD2. Germline assignment: CDR1 KGHSH and CDR2 LQKENI. J was trimmed by 2 bases and V by 6 bases; bases with no gene match: 5. The CDR3 totals 15 residues. Here the CDR3 reads CASSSTSGSTYEQYF. In DNA, the CDR3 is TGTGCCAGCTCGTCGACTAGCGGGAGTACCTACGAGCAGTACTTC.